The sample holds one count of the clone carrying this TCR beta chain. Individuals having autoimmune disease history or systemic immunosuppression were not enrolled. This specimen comes from a study of OX40 agonist ivuxolimab in advanced cancers. Sequenced by immunoSEQ multiplex PCR; TCRdb stores in-frame clones only, minus some. The data contain approximately 100,000 clones, about 91% of them singletons. V shed 3 bases, J shed 6 bases, and the junction held 1 base outside the gene matches. The CDR3 contains 13 residues. Germline CDR1 SEHNR, CDR2 FQNEAQ (reference sequence). V and J are TRBV7-9 and TRBJ2-3, with 9 bases identical to TRBD2. The clonotype comes from an adult with an advanced solid tumor such as melanoma, head and neck, liver or kidney cancer. Sequencing used CD4+ or CD8+ T cells sorted from blood, obtained in a trial of the OX40 agonist ivuxolimab. CDR3 residues: CASSFSGGDTQYF. The DNA of the CDR3 is TGTGCCAGCAGCTTTAGCGGGGGCGATACGCAGTATTTT.